Listed below are T cell receptor beta chains from one sample, sequenced in a study of identical twins. TCRdb called the 5' RACE reads again in MiXCR, with one record for every CDR3 protein. The sample lists about 220,000 distinct CDR3 sequences, 6.5% to 8.5% occurring once. The same sample was also studied in work on yellow fever vaccine responses in identical twins.

Sequenced material: memory (CD45RO+) T cells sorted from blood. The origin of the receptors is a woman younger than 35 in good health. The CDR3 runs from the conserved cysteine through the conserved F or W. A D gene is named only where the DNA matches it firmly. Part of the rows lack a size; the others show once, few, many or a class for expanded clones.

abundance	v_gene	j_gene	len	d_gene	CDR3nt	CDR3aa
NA	TRBV7-9	TRBJ1-1	16	TRBD1	TGTGCCAGCAGTCGACAGGGGGGAGTCATGAACACTGAAGCTTTCTTT	CASSRQGGVMNTEAFF
many	TRBV5-6	TRBJ2-7	13	NA	TGTGCCAGCAAACTGGGGAGCGGAAACGAGCAGTACTTC	CASKLGSGNEQYF
many	TRBV25-1	TRBJ2-7	14	NA	TGTGCCAGCAGCCCACAGGGTCCAGAATACGAGCAGTACTTC	CASSPQGPEYEQYF
NA	TRBV29-1	TRBJ2-1	14	NA	TGCAGCGTTGAAACCTTCGTCCGCCCCAATGAGCAGTTCTTC	CSVETFVRPNEQFF
few	TRBV27	TRBJ2-7	17	TRBD1	TGTGCCAGCAGTATAGGGATGGGACAGGGTAGCTCCTACGAGCAGTACTTC	CASSIGMGQGSSYEQYF
NA	TRBV5-4	TRBJ2-3	16	TRBD2	TGTGCCAGCAGCAAAACCGCGGGGGAGGGCACAGATACGCAGTATTTT	CASSKTAGEGTDTQYF
many	TRBV6-1	TRBJ1-2	15	TRBD1	TGTGCCAGCAGGGACAGGGGGCAGTCTAACTATGGCTACACCTTC	CASRDRGQSNYGYTF
many	TRBV2	TRBJ2-7	15	TRBD2	TGTGCCAGCAGTGAATGGACTAGCGGCTCCTACGAGCAGTACTTC	CASSEWTSGSYEQYF
NA	TRBV20-1	TRBJ2-7	12	NA	TGCAGTGCTACGCAGGGGACCTACGAGCAGTACTTC	CSATQGTYEQYF
many	TRBV12-3/TRBV12-4	TRBJ1-2	14	TRBD1	TGTGCCAGCAGGGAAACCGGGACAGGGGGTGGCTACACCTTC	CASRETGTGGGYTF
NA	TRBV6-4	TRBJ2-2	14	NA	TGTGCCAGCAGTGTCTTGGTGAAAACCGGGGAGCTGTTTTTT	CASSVLVKTGELFF
NA	TRBV20-1	TRBJ2-1	20	TRBD2	TGCAGTGCTACAACTCCTTCCCGGACTAGCGGGAGGGGGTCCTACAATGAGCAGTTCTTC	CSATTPSRTSGRGSYNEQFF
few	TRBV5-1	TRBJ1-1	15	TRBD1	TGCGCCAGCAGCTACCAGGGGGCGAAGAACACTGAAGCTTTCTTT	CASSYQGAKNTEAFF
many	TRBV5-1	TRBJ2-7	11	NA	TGCGCCAGCAGATCCGGCTACGAGCAGTACTTC	CASRSGYEQYF
many	TRBV4-2	TRBJ2-1	13	NA	TGTGCCAGCAGCTCCTCGGACTTCGATGAGCAGTTCTTC	CASSSSDFDEQFF
many	TRBV20-1	TRBJ1-5	13	TRBD1	TGCAGTGCTAACCGGGACAGCTCTCAGCCCCAGCATTTT	CSANRDSSQPQHF
few	TRBV7-2	TRBJ2-4	11	NA	TGTGCCAGCAGCTTAGTAGGGGGGGCGGAGTTC	CASSLVGGAEF
NA	TRBV20-1	TRBJ2-2	14	TRBD1	TGCAGTGCTGAAGACAGGGGTCGGACCGGGGAGCTGTTTTTT	CSAEDRGRTGELFF
many	TRBV6-1	TRBJ1-6	16	NA	TGTGCCAGCATTGGTGAGGGTTCGAGCTATAATTCACCCCTCCACTTT	CASIGEGSSYNSPLHF
many	TRBV6-4	TRBJ2-1	12	NA	TGTGCCAGCAGTGCTTCGGGGAATGAGCAGTTCTTC	CASSASGNEQFF
NA	TRBV28	TRBJ2-7	14	TRBD1	TGTGCCAGCAGTCGAGGACAGGGGGCGATCGAGCAGTACTTC	CASSRGQGAIEQYF
many	TRBV6-6	TRBJ1-6	13	NA	TGTGCCACAGGTGGCAGAGAGAATTCACCCCTCCACTTT	CATGGRENSPLHF
NA	TRBV7-2	TRBJ2-1	16	TRBD2	TGTGCCAGCAGGAAGGGACTAGCGGGAGTCGACAATGAGCAGTTCTTC	CASRKGLAGVDNEQFF
NA	TRBV15	TRBJ2-3	17	TRBD1	TGTGCCACCAGCAGAGGCCGGGACAGGGGGCCGACAGATACGCAGTATTTT	CATSRGRDRGPTDTQYF
few	TRBV14	TRBJ2-6	14	NA	TGTGCCAGCAGCCAAGATTCGGTGGCCAACGTCCTGACTTTC	CASSQDSVANVLTF
many	TRBV4-3	TRBJ2-1	15	TRBD1	TGCGCCAGCAGTCGGAGACAGGGGGCGTGGAATGAGCAGTTCTTC	CASSRRQGAWNEQFF
many	TRBV20-1	TRBJ2-7	13	NA	TGCAGTGCTAGAGGGGTTGGATCCTACGAGCAGTACTTC	CSARGVGSYEQYF
many	TRBV29-1	TRBJ2-7	15	TRBD2	TGCAGCGTTGAAGATCCGGGGGGTGGGGAATACGAGCAGTACTTC	CSVEDPGGGEYEQYF
NA	TRBV11-2	TRBJ2-5	16	TRBD1	TGTGCCAGCAGCTTAGGGGACAGGGGATCCGAAGAGACCCAGTACTTC	CASSLGDRGSEETQYF
NA	TRBV12-3/TRBV12-4	TRBJ2-3	13	NA	TGTGCCAGCTCGACTGGTTTCACAGATACGCAGTATTTT	CASSTGFTDTQYF
NA	TRBV24-1	TRBJ2-3	15	NA	TGTGCCACCAGTGATTTGGGCAGCCTTGGGGATACGCAGTATTTT	CATSDLGSLGDTQYF
NA	TRBV28	TRBJ1-5	13	NA	TGTGCCAGCAGTAGGCCAGTAGATCAGCCCCAGCATTTT	CASSRPVDQPQHF
NA	TRBV20-1	TRBJ1-1	14	NA	TGCAGTGCTAGAGATTCGGTGTTGCAAATAGGAGCTTTCTTT	CSARDSVLQIGAFF
few	TRBV9	TRBJ2-7	15	TRBD1	TGTGCCAGCAGCGTAGAGGACAGGAAAACTAGCGAGCAGTACTTC	CASSVEDRKTSEQYF
many	TRBV9	TRBJ2-7	15	TRBD2	TGTGCCAGCAGCTTCCTGGGGGGGGAGCGGGCCGAGCAGTACTTC	CASSFLGGERAEQYF
NA	TRBV29-1	TRBJ1-2	13	NA	TGCAGCGTTGTATCTGTGGGAGTCACTTATGCTGGTTTC	CSVVSVGVTYAGF
NA	TRBV6-6	TRBJ1-1	13	TRBD1	TGTGCCAGCAGGGCCGGGACAGGGGGCAAAGCTTTCTTT	CASRAGTGGKAFF
many	TRBV12-3/TRBV12-4	TRBJ1-4	14	NA	TGTGCCAGCAGTGCAGGGCCAGCTAATGAAAAACTGTTTTTT	CASSAGPANEKLFF
NA	TRBV29-1	TRBJ2-1	11	NA	TGCAGCGTTGGGCACCTCAATGAGCAGTTCTTC	CSVGHLNEQFF
NA	TRBV7-9	TRBJ2-5	15	TRBD2	TGTGCCAGCATCGACCTTAGCGGGAGAGGAGAGACCCAGTACTTC	CASIDLSGRGETQYF
many	TRBV12-5	TRBJ2-2	16	TRBD1	TGTGCTAGTGGTTTGTATGGGACAGGGATCACCGGGGAGCTGTTTTTT	CASGLYGTGITGELFF
many	TRBV12-3/TRBV12-4	TRBJ1-5	14	TRBD1	TGTGCCAGCACCGAACAGGGGAGAAATCAGCCCCAGCATTTT	CASTEQGRNQPQHF